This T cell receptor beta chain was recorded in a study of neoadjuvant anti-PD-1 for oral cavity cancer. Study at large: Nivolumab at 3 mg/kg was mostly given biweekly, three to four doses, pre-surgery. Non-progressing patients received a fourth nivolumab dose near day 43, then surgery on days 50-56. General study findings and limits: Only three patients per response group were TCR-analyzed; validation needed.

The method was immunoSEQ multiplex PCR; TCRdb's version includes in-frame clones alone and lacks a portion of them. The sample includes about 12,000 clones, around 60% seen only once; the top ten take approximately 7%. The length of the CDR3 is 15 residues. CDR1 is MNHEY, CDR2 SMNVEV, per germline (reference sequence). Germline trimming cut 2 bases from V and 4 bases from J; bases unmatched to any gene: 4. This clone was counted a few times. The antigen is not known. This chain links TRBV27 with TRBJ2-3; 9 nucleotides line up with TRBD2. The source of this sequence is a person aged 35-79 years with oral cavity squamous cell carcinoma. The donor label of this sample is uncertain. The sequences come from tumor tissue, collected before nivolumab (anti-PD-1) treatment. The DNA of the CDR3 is TGTGCCAGCAGTTTAGGCGGGAGGGGCGCAGATACGCAGTATTTT. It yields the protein CASSLGGRGADTQYF.